This TCR beta chain was identified in a study of regulatory T cells in long-lasting Graves disease. TCR beta libraries were built with iRepertoire HTBI primers and Arm-PCR of CDR3 regions. TCRdb re-derived calls from the multiplex PCR reads in MiXCR, one entry per CDR3 protein. The repertoire has 650,000 to 850,000 distinct CDR3 sequences, about 32% of them found once; the top ten carry under 50%. Deletions cut 4 bases from V and 8 bases from J, with 11 bases between. This CDR3 is built from 11 residues. CDR1 DFQATT and CDR2 SNEGSKA come from the germline V gene (reference sequence). Noted time point: persistent/refractory GD, antithyroid drugs over 5 years with positive TRAb. Isolated PBMC RNA provided the starting material for the TCR library. This clonotype showed up just a few times.

The chain is built from TRBV20-1 and TRBJ1-2; possible D gene TRBD1, 5 bases. This sample comprised peripheral blood mononuclear cells (PBMCs), obtained when the disease was refractory, from a patient treated with antithyroid drugs. This receptor was obtained from a female donor with Graves disease. CDR3 loop: CSANPRVGYTF. In DNA, the CDR3 is TGCAGTGCTAACCCCAGGGTAGGCTACACCTTC.